This T cell receptor (beta chain) was retrieved from a study of Graves' ophthalmopathy and Graves' hyperthyroidism. In its sample, this clonotype was seen many times. What it recognizes is unknown. Overall study findings and caveats: Detected in blood as well were most expanded thyroid clonotypes with frequency above 0.001. The model reached 65% to 71% sensitivity and roughly 76% specificity for predicting ophthalmopathy progression.

Using RNA transcripts, the TCR beta CDR3 regions were amplified. HTBI primers served in a first-round RT-PCR, which a second-round multiplex PCR followed. TCRdb re-called the multiplex PCR reads through MiXCR, storing one row per CDR3 protein. The data contain some 750,000 distinct CDR3 sequences, roughly two fifths of them singletons. This CDR3 comprises 12 residues. Germline CDR1 is DFQATT and CDR2 is SNEGSKA (reference sequence). V lost 3 bases to trimming and J lost 5 bases, with 10 bases between them. Sequences were obtained from peripheral blood. The receptor's source is an adult man with Graves' ophthalmopathy. The rearrangement uses TRBV20-1 and TRBJ1-2; no reliable D call. The CDR3 bases are TGCAGTGCTAGTTTCAGAACTTATGGCTACACCTTC. Its translation: CSASFRTYGYTF.